This record looks at one TCR beta chain sequence and its context. Its antigen remains unknown. The source of the sample is a study of blood T cells in healthy people across ages. PBMCs numbering at least 6 million were isolated per sample. The use of a sample-barcoded 5' primer and a J-beta primer mix characterized a second PCR of roughly 7 to 12 cycles. TCRdb fed the 5' RACE reads into MiXCR, producing one record per CDR3 protein. This table holds 1.5 million to 2 million distinct CDR3 sequences, approximately 39% found once. General study results and limits: Without sorted subsets, naive and antigen-experienced compartments could not be conclusively compared.

The CDR3 is 15 amino acids. Trimming stripped 5 bases from V and 2 bases from J, with 13 bases between. Source material: blood. This chain joins TRBV12-3 or TRBV12-4 and TRBJ1-5; D call uncertain. The receptor comes from a human donor in good health. CDR3 loop: CASSPAEGGNQPQHF. The CDR3 DNA sequence: TGTGCCAGCAGTCCCGCAGAAGGAGGCAATCAGCCCCAGCATTTT.